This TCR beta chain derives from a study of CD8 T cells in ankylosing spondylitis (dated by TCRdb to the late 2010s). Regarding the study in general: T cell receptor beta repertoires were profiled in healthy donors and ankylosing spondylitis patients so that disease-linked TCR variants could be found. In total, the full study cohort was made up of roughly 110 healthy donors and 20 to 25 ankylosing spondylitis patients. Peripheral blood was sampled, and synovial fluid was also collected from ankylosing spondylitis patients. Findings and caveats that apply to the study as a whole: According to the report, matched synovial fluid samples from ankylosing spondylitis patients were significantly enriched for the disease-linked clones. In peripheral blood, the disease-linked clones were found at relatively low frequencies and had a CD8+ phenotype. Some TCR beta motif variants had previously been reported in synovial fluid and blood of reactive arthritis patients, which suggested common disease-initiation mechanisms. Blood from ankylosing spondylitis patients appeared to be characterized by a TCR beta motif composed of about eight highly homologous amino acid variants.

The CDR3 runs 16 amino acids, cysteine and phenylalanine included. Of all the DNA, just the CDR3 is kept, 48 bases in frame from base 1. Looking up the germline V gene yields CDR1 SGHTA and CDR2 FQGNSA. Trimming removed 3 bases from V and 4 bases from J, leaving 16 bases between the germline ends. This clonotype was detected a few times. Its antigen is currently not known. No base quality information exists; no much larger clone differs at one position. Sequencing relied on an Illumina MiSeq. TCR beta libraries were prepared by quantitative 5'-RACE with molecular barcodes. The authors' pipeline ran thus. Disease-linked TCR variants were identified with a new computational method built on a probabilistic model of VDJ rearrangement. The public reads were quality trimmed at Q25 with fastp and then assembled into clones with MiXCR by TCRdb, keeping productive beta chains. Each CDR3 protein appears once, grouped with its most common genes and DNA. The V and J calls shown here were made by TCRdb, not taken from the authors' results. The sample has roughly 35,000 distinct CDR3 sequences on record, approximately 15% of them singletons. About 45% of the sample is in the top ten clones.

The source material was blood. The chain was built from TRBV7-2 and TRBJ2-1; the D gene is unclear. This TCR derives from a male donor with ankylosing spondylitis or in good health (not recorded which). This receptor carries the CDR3 CASSFLVKTAYNEQFF. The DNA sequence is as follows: TGTGCCAGCAGCTTTTTAGTAAAGACTGCTTACAATGAGCAGTTCTTC.